The rows below give T cell receptor beta chains drawn from one sample of a study of cytomegalovirus exposure and HLA in healthy donors. Repertoires were generated with immunoSEQ multiplex PCR, while TCRdb's copy carries only in-frame clones and drops some. The sample shows about 300,000 clones, approximately 90% of them seen only once. The sequenced material came from PBMCs. The receptors shown here come from a man between 35 and 55 years old in good health and CMV-seropositive. The CDR3 runs from the conserved cysteine through the conserved F or W. D genes are given only for firm matches. Size is stated for part of the rows, as once, few or many counts, or as a class when the clone is expanded.

>TRBJ1-4|TRBV11-3|.|15|few
CASNRREASREKLFF
TGTGCCAGCAATCGACGGGAAGCGTCACGGGAAAAACTGTTTTTT
>TRBJ2-7|TRBV5-1|TRBD1|15|.
CASSLEGTGGYEQYF
TGCGCCAGCAGCTTGGAAGGGACAGGGGGCTACGAGCAGTACTTC
>TRBJ2-3|TRBV28|TRBD2|16|.
CASSLSPSGTTDTQYF
TGTGCCAGCAGTTTATCCCCTAGCGGGACTACAGATACGCAGTATTTT
>TRBJ1-3|TRBV10-3|TRBD1|16|.
CAISDQAGGTGNTIYF
TGTGCCATCAGTGATCAGGCAGGGGGCACTGGAAACACCATATATTTT
>TRBJ1-1|TRBV9|.|14|.
CASSVDGKNTEAFF
TGTGCCAGCAGCGTAGACGGTAAGAACACTGAAGCTTTCTTT
>TRBJ2-7|TRBV5-4|.|16|.
CASSWGGPLSSYEQYF
TGTGCCAGCAGCTGGGGGGGCCCTTTATCCTCCTACGAGCAGTACTTC
>TRBJ1-1|TRBV29-1|TRBD1|14|.
CSVGRDSGLGEAFF
TGCAGCGTGGGAAGGGACAGCGGGTTGGGGGAAGCTTTCTTT
>TRBJ2-7|TRBV28|.|14|.
CASRGDIAPHEQYF
TGTGCCAGCAGGGGGGACATCGCTCCCCACGAGCAGTACTTC
>TRBJ1-6|TRBV7-9|.|16|few
CASSSVGGRNNSPLHF
TGTGCCAGCAGCTCCGTCGGGGGACGGAATAATTCACCCCTCCACTTT
>TRBJ2-5|TRBV15|TRBD1|14|.
CATSGWTGQETQYF
TGTGCCACCAGCGGATGGACAGGGCAAGAGACCCAGTACTTC
>TRBJ2-7|TRBV28|TRBD1|14|.
CASFGQGTGYEQYF
TGTGCCAGTTTTGGACAGGGTACGGGATACGAGCAGTACTTC
>TRBJ2-7|TRBV2|.|14|once
CASSELSTDYEQYF
TGTGCCAGCAGTGAACTATCGACAGACTACGAGCAGTACTTC
>TRBJ2-7|TRBV19|TRBD2|14|.
CASSRLAEVDEQYF
TGTGCCAGTAGTAGACTAGCGGAGGTGGACGAGCAGTACTTC
>TRBJ2-1|TRBV11-3|.|17|.
CASSLGGGGGSYNEQFF
TGTGCCAGCAGCTTAGGGGGAGGGGGTGGATCCTACAATGAGCAGTTCTTC
>TRBJ1-4|TRBV11-2|TRBD1|15|.
CASSASGGANEKLFF
TGTGCCAGCAGCGCCTCAGGGGGTGCTAATGAAAAACTGTTTTTT
>TRBJ2-7|TRBV4-1|TRBD2|16|.
CASSQGGGVSSYEQYF
TGCGCCAGCAGCCAAGGGGGAGGGGTATCTAGCTACGAGCAGTACTTC
>TRBJ1-1|TRBV19|.|15|once
CASYKGYRENTEAFF
TGTGCCTCTTATAAGGGGTACAGGGAGAACACTGAAGCTTTCTTT
>TRBJ2-5|TRBV27|.|15|.
CASSLSWQGGETQYF
TGTGCCAGCAGTTTATCGTGGCAGGGGGGAGAGACCCAGTACTTC
>TRBJ2-1|TRBV5-1|.|16|.
CASSLATGGALNEQFF
TGCGCCAGCAGCTTGGCAACGGGTGGGGCCTTGAATGAGCAGTTCTTC
>TRBJ2-7|TRBV18|.|15|.
CASSPVPRSSYEQYF
TGTGCCAGCTCACCAGTTCCGAGGAGCTCCTACGAGCAGTACTTC
>TRBJ2-3|TRBV27|TRBD2|19|.
CASSFRVAGERASTDTQYF
TGTGCCAGCAGTTTTAGAGTGGCGGGAGAGCGGGCCAGCACAGATACGCAGTATTTT
>TRBJ2-2|TRBV25-1|.|15|.
CATDAGKDTIGELFF
TGTGCCACGGACGCGGGGAAGGACACTATCGGGGAGCTGTTTTTT
>TRBJ2-7|TRBV6-5|TRBD1|15|.
CASSSWTGLDYEQYF
TGTGCCAGCAGTTCCTGGACAGGTTTAGACTACGAGCAGTACTTC
>TRBJ2-1|TRBV29-1|TRBD2|17|.
CSVEDLASGRAYNEQFF
TGCAGCGTTGAAGACCTGGCTAGCGGGAGGGCCTACAATGAGCAGTTCTTC
>TRBJ2-7|TRBV28|TRBD2|14|.
CASRLAGGPHEQYF
TGTGCCAGCAGGTTAGCGGGAGGGCCCCACGAGCAGTACTTC
>TRBJ2-6|TRBV7-9|.|14|.
CASSSLAGANVLTF
TGTGCCAGCAGCTCCCTGGCAGGGGCCAACGTCCTGACTTTC
>TRBJ1-1|TRBV6-1|TRBD1|13|.
CASSWDRNTEAFF
TGTGCCAGCAGTTGGGACAGGAACACTGAAGCTTTCTTT
>TRBJ1-5|TRBV6-6|.|14|.
CASSYLGSTQPQHF
TGTGCCAGCAGTTACCTAGGTTCTACTCAGCCCCAGCATTTT
>TRBJ1-2|TRBV7-2|.|16|.
CASSLAPGEHNYGYTF
TGTGCCAGCAGCTTAGCGCCAGGGGAGCATAACTATGGCTACACCTTC
>TRBJ1-2|TRBV10-2|TRBD1|13|.
CASSPDRAAGYTF
TGCGCCAGCAGTCCGGACAGGGCTGCTGGCTACACCTTC
>TRBJ2-2|TRBV11-2|.|13|.
CASETPGAGELFF
TGTGCCAGCGAGACCCCAGGGGCCGGGGAGCTGTTTTTT
>TRBJ1-5|TRBV28|.|14|once
CASRGGSSNQPQHF
TGTGCCAGCAGGGGGGGTTCTAGCAATCAGCCCCAGCATTTT
>TRBJ2-3|TRBV7-9|TRBD1|17|.
CSSRSRDRLPSTDTQYF
TGTTCCAGCAGGTCGAGGGACAGGTTACCTAGCACAGATACGCAGTATTTT
>TRBJ1-5|TRBV28|TRBD1|14|.
CASSEGAGNQPQHF
TGTGCCAGCAGTGAGGGGGCCGGCAATCAGCCCCAGCATTTT
>TRBJ1-1|TRBV7-2|TRBD1|17|.
CASSSYRDRGLGAEAFF
TGTGCCAGCAGCTCATACCGGGACAGGGGGCTTGGCGCTGAAGCTTTCTTT
>TRBJ2-7|TRBV7-8|TRBD1|13|.
CASSLSGQYEQYF
TGTGCCAGCAGCTTATCGGGACAGTACGAGCAGTACTTC
>TRBJ1-1|TRBV7-9|TRBD1|16|once
CASSGQGDRVNTEAFF
TGTGCCAGCAGCGGGCAAGGAGACAGGGTGAACACTGAAGCTTTCTTT
>TRBJ2-2|TRBV23-1|.|16|.
CASRRKAGLNTGELFF
TGCGCCAGCCGTCGGAAGGCGGGCCTGAACACCGGGGAGCTGTTTTTT
>TRBJ2-1|TRBV19|TRBD2|13|.
CASSILLAGGRLF
TGTGCCAGTAGTATTTTACTAGCGGGAGGGCGGCTCTTC
>TRBJ2-7|TRBV10-3|.|12|.
CAISESSYEQYF
TGTGCCATCAGTGAGTCGAGCTACGAGCAGTACTTC
>TRBJ2-5|TRBV10-3|.|13|.
CAIRRESGETQYF
TGTGCCATCCGTCGGGAGAGTGGAGAGACCCAGTACTTC